These T cell receptor beta chains were read from a single sample in a study of blood T cell repertoires in COVID-19. Method: immunoSEQ multiplex PCR; TCRdb's copy keeps in-frame clones and lacks some. There are more than 40,000 clones in the sample; 86% occur only once, and around 3.3% lies in the top ten. The sequencing input was PBMCs or T cells enriched from blood (not recorded which). These receptors all stem from a woman between 50 and 59 years old who had recovered from COVID-19. Each CDR3 is given without its conserved first and last residue.

j_call v_call cdr3_aa
TRBJ2-7 TRBV5-4 ASSGDRAYEQY
TRBJ2-5 TRBV4-1 ASSQGTSGTQETQY
TRBJ2-5 TRBV4-1 ASSQGGPGVTGETQY
TRBJ2-2 TRBV2 AGRTGGTGELF
TRBJ2-1 TRBV24-1 ATSDDRVESLNEQF
TRBJ1-2 TRBV2 ASSAGVVRGYT
TRBJ1-1 TRBV29-1 SVVRQMNTEAF
TRBJ1-2 TRBV3-1/TRBV3-2 ASSQPPEGGYT
TRBJ1-2 TRBV5-1 ASSLAQGDYGYT
TRBJ2-2 TRBV5-8 ASQEGLAGDGELF
TRBJ2-4 TRBV5-4 ASSSPTSALAKNIQY
TRBJ2-3 TRBV5-1 ASGYSGVSTDTQY
TRBJ2-7 TRBV2 ASSAGGNRFEQY
TRBJ2-7 TRBV5-4 ASSLGRGHPTPLDEQY
TRBJ2-3 TRBV11-2 ASSNSFSGRTQY
TRBJ2-7 TRBV28 ASSFGGRYEQY
TRBJ2-5 TRBV12-5 ASGGAPKGTEY
TRBJ1-4 TRBV4-3 ASSSGQGHEKLF
TRBJ1-5 TRBV6-5 ASSYSNRANQPQH
TRBJ1-1 TRBV6-2/TRBV6-3 ASSALEGRTEAF
TRBJ1-5 TRBV6-2/TRBV6-3 ASSYWTDLLSNQPQH
TRBJ1-4 TRBV6-5 ASRPTGTVGEKLF
TRBJ1-4 TRBV24-1 ATRAGTNEKLF
TRBJ1-1 TRBV4-1 ASSQDRGYTEAF
TRBJ2-1 TRBV7-9 ASSLGRTSGRSGF
TRBJ1-1 TRBV24-1 ATRRSGGSTEAF
TRBJ1-4 TRBV6-5 ASSYGPGDRRI
TRBJ1-1 TRBV4-2 ASSQTADRVRTEAF
TRBJ1-2 TRBV19 ATLGGQALNYGYT
TRBJ2-7 TRBV7-9 ASSPRTASYEQY
TRBJ2-1 TRBV7-2 ASSSGLAEYNEQF
TRBJ2-5 TRBV28 ASSFSGSQQETQY
TRBJ2-4 TRBV5-6 ASSLAGPQGGNIQY
TRBJ1-1 TRBV6-2/TRBV6-3 ASSSQGYTEAF
TRBJ1-1 TRBV3-1/TRBV3-2 ASSPAGPFTEAF
TRBJ2-2 TRBV10-1 ASRANRVGELF
TRBJ2-3 TRBV11-1 ASSPNPAGNTDTQY
TRBJ2-7 TRBV7-3 ASTPLSTAILDSYEQY
TRBJ2-2 TRBV6-5 ASLVPGGTGELF
TRBJ2-3 TRBV5-4 ASSLETGGMNTQY
TRBJ2-1 TRBV7-8 ASQPRGSSYNEQF
TRBJ2-5 TRBV4-3 ASSQGASGGVGETQY
TRBJ2-5 TRBV3-1/TRBV3-2 ASSQARETQY
TRBJ1-2 TRBV6-6 ASSPTTGTNYGYT
TRBJ1-6 TRBV6-1 ASSEAGVLNSPLH
TRBJ2-7 TRBV19 ASSRGLAGAEQY